A single sample is the source of the 28 T cell receptor beta chains below, sequenced in a study of T-cell memory formation after mild COVID-19. MiXCR was run by TCRdb on the 5' RACE reads, yielding one entry per CDR3 protein. The data contain 400,000 to 500,000 distinct CDR3 sequences, 20% to 25% of them singletons. Sequencing was carried out using PBMCs or a T cell subset sorted from them (not recorded which). These TCRs come from an adult woman who had mild COVID-19 (a few samples of this study predate the infection). Cell type and time point are not known.

This clonotype was detected only a few times. J is TRBJ2-1 and V is TRBV6-5, with no clear D. The V gene lost 4 bases and the J gene lost 6 bases, with 10 bases spanning the gap. This CDR3 has 13 residues. Germline values: CDR1 MNHEY, CDR2 SVGAGI. The CDR3 loop reads CASSFRNRNEQFF. CDR3 DNA sequence: TGTGCCAGCAGTTTTCGGAATCGCAATGAGCAGTTCTTC.

This chain connects TRBV7-2 to TRBJ2-3, with 9 bases fitting TRBD1. Germline V lookup: CDR1 SGHTA, CDR2 FQGNSA. The ends lost 5 bases at V and 8 bases at J; junction bases unmatched: 11. This CDR3 comprises 15 residues. The DNA for the CDR3 is TGTGCCAGCAGCCGCCGGGGACAGGGATCGGGTACGCAGTATTTT. Amino acid sequence: CASSRRGQGSGTQYF.

The chain joins TRBV24-1 to TRBJ1-2; no definite D call. CDR1 and CDR2 (germline): KGHDR, SFDVKD. The CDR3 consists of 14 residues. Trimming removed 3 bases at V and 8 bases at J, with 15 bases between. The CDR3 bases are TGTGCCACCAGTGATCGGTACGAGGGAATGGGCTACACCTTC. This encodes CATSDRYEGMGYTF.

This clonotype has more than one count but fewer than ten. The V call is TRBV12-3 or TRBV12-4, the J call TRBJ2-2; possible D gene TRBD1, 5 bases. CDR3 size: 13 residues. Trimming removed 1 base from V and 7 bases from J, with 7 bases in between. The CDR3 loop reads CASSLGQSGELFF. The CDR3 bases are TGTGCCAGCAGTTTAGGACAGAGCGGGGAGCTGTTTTTT.

This chain links TRBV20-1 with TRBJ1-5; D is possibly TRBD1 (5 bases). CDR1 and CDR2 (germline): DFQATT, SNEGSKA (reference sequence). The V end was cut by 4 bases, the J end by 3 bases, with 16 bases between. The CDR3 has 15 amino acids. The CDR3 sequence is CSATRDGGFNQPQHF. The CDR3 DNA sequence: TGCAGTGCTACCCGGGACGGAGGCTTCAATCAGCCCCAGCATTTT.

The chain employs TRBV12-3 or TRBV12-4 and TRBJ1-1; the match to TRBD1 covers 10 bases. The trim removed 4 bases at V and 11 bases at J, leaving 4 bases unmatched. This CDR3 region has 12 residues. CDR3 nucleotides: TGTGCCAGCAGTTCGGGACAGGGGACGGCTTTCTTT. As protein: CASSSGQGTAFF.

This clonotype has only a few counts. This sequence joins TRBV5-1 and TRBJ1-1; D remains ambiguous. V was trimmed by 7 bases and J by 4 bases, leaving 17 bases between them. Germline V gene sequence: CDR1 SGHRS, CDR2 YFSETQ. This CDR3 is 14 amino acids long. CDR3 DNA sequence: TGCGCCAGCTCGCAATCTGCGGTTGGCACTGAAGCTTTCTTT. Protein product: CASSQSAVGTEAFF. The full variable domain, in which reference TRBV5-1 and TRBJ1-1 provide the parts outside the CDR3, is KAGVTQTPRYLIKTRGQQVTLSCSPISGHRSVSWYQQTPGQGLQFLFEYFSETQRNKGNFPGRFSGRQFSNSRSEMNVSTLELGDSALYLCASSQSAVGTEAFFGQGTRLTVV.

There are a few counts of this clonotype. The rearrangement uses TRBV29-1 and TRBJ2-2; 12 nucleotides align to TRBD2. With V trimmed by 6 bases and J by 4 bases, 6 bases remained unmatched. The CDR3 extends over 15 amino acids. Germline V gene lookup returns CDR1 SQVTM and CDR2 ANQGSEA. CDR3 bases: TGCAGCGTGGTCGGACTAGCGGGATTCACCGGGGAGCTGTTTTTT. It codes for CSVVGLAGFTGELFF.

The chain is built from TRBV3-1 and TRBJ1-5; maybe TRBD1 (6 bases). There are 15 residues in the CDR3. Looked up from germline, CDR1 is LGHDT and CDR2 is YNNKEL (reference sequence). The V end was cut by 3 bases, the J end by 6 bases, with 15 bases between. CDR3 protein: CASSQEQGQAQPQHF. CDR3 DNA sequence: TGTGCCAGCAGCCAGGAACAGGGACAAGCTCAGCCCCAGCATTTT.

This clonotype was seen a few times. V gene TRBV5-1 combines with J gene TRBJ2-7; the D is unclear. CDR1 and CDR2 from the germline V gene are SGHRS and YFSETQ. V gave up 1 base and J gave up 5 bases, with 13 bases separating them. CDR3 length: 14 amino acids. In nucleotides, the CDR3 is TGCGCCAGCAGCTTGTTGGACCGACAAAACGAGCAGTACTTC. It yields the protein CASSLLDRQNEQYF. The entire variable domain, with the rest obtained from reference TRBV5-1 and TRBJ2-7, is as follows: KAGVTQTPRYLIKTRGQQVTLSCSPISGHRSVSWYQQTPGQGLQFLFEYFSETQRNKGNFPGRFSGRQFSNSRSEMNVSTLELGDSALYLCASSLLDRQNEQYFGPGTRLTVT.

The chain combines TRBV5-1 with TRBJ2-2; 7 bases match TRBD1. The V segment lost 7 bases and the J segment 4 bases; nucleotides outside the gene matches: 7. Per germline, CDR1 SGHRS and CDR2 YFSETQ. This CDR3 spans 14 amino acids. The CDR3 loop reads CASQGDSITGELFF. The CDR3 region has the DNA TGCGCCAGCCAGGGGGACAGCATCACCGGGGAGCTGTTTTTT. Together with reference TRBV5-1 and TRBJ2-2, the CDR3 gives the full variable domain: KAGVTQTPRYLIKTRGQQVTLSCSPISGHRSVSWYQQTPGQGLQFLFEYFSETQRNKGNFPGRFSGRQFSNSRSEMNVSTLELGDSALYLCASQGDSITGELFFGEGSRLTVL.

This clonotype was detected a few times. The rearrangement joins TRBV6-6 to TRBJ2-5; no firm D call. In germline, CDR1 is MNHNY, CDR2 SVGAGI (reference sequence). Trimming took 7 bases from V and 0 from J, leaving 24 bases between them. The CDR3 contains 18 residues. CDR3 DNA: TGTGCCAGCAAAGAGACCAACCCGGCCTCAACTTACCAAGAGACCCAGTACTTC. Protein: CASKETNPASTYQETQYF.

The gene calls are TRBV24-1 and TRBJ2-3, with 10 bases identical to TRBD2. The CDR3 runs 17 residues. In germline, CDR1 is KGHDR, CDR2 SFDVKD. Germline trimming cut 4 bases from V and 4 bases from J; bases unmatched to any gene: 10. The CDR3 nucleotides read TGTGCCACCAGTGACACCCTTAGCGGGAGGAACGCAGATACGCAGTATTTT. It specifies CATSDTLSGRNADTQYF.

V is TRBV6-5 and J is TRBJ2-7, with D possibly being TRBD1 or TRBD2 (5 bases each). This CDR3 has 13 amino acids. The germline gives CDR1 MNHEY, CDR2 SVGAGI. V lost 6 bases to trimming and J lost 9 bases, with 18 bases between them. The chain's CDR3 is CASSQRDREPQYF. In nucleotides, the CDR3 is TGTGCCAGCAGCCAAAGGGACCGAGAACCGCAGTACTTC.

This chain connects TRBV3-1 to TRBJ2-7; 12 bases match TRBD2. V gave up 7 bases and J gave up 6 bases; unmatched junction bases: 13. CDR3 length equals 16 residues. CDR1 and CDR2 (germline): LGHDT, YNNKEL (reference sequence). The DNA for the CDR3 is TGTGCCAGCAACCAGGGGGGACTAGCGGGTCGTATCGAGCAGTACTTC. Its protein is CASNQGGLAGRIEQYF.

The chain couples TRBV19 to TRBJ2-2, with 7 bases fitting TRBD2. Germline V gene data show CDR1 as LNHDA and CDR2 as SQIVND (reference sequence). Trimming removed 5 bases from V and 4 bases from J; junction bases left unmatched: 7. CDR3 length: 15 residues. DNA of the CDR3: TGTGCCAGTAGTGCGCGGGGGATCAGCACCGGGGAGCTGTTTTTT. Translating gives CASSARGISTGELFF.

This clonotype came up many times. Here the CDR3 DNA reads TGCGCCAGCAGCTCCGGAACAACTAGCGGGGGGGCCAATGAGCAGTTCTTC. Amino acids: CASSSGTTSGGANEQFF. The chain carries TRBV5-1 and TRBJ2-1; 13 bases are a match to TRBD2. Unmatched junction bases numbered 9, after V lost 3 bases and J lost 6 bases. The CDR3 is 17 amino acids. The germline CDR1 and CDR2 sequences are SGHRS and YFSETQ.

The chain has TRBV5-1 and TRBJ2-2, with 9 bases matching TRBD2. This CDR3 has 16 amino acids. The J segment lost 5 bases and the V segment lost 2 bases, leaving 7 bases of the junction unmatched. Germline values: CDR1 SGHRS, CDR2 YFSETQ. Here the CDR3 DNA reads TGCGCCAGCAGCTTCAAAGCGGGAGGCGTAACCGGGGAGCTGTTTTTT. This encodes CASSFKAGGVTGELFF.

The chain combines TRBV27 with TRBJ1-1, with D uncertain. This CDR3 comprises 15 residues. V was clipped by 1 base and J by 0 bases, with 9 bases between them. The germline V gene has CDR1 MNHEY and CDR2 SMNVEV (reference sequence). The CDR3 DNA reads TGTGCCAGCAGTTTATACGGCACGATGAACACTGAAGCTTTCTTT. It is translated as CASSLYGTMNTEAFF.

This clonotype was detected only a few times. The chain carries TRBV20-1 and TRBJ2-7, with TRBD1 as a possible D gene (6 bases). Germline CDR1 DFQATT, CDR2 SNEGSKA (reference sequence). The CDR3 has 13 amino acids. The V end was cut by 3 bases, the J end by 2 bases, with 11 bases between. The CDR3 DNA is TGCAGTGCTAGCCGGGACAAAGCCTACGAGCAGTACTTC. Protein: CSASRDKAYEQYF.

This clonotype was recorded a few times. V is TRBV10-3 and J is TRBJ1-4; D uncertain. There are 12 residues in the CDR3. Looked up from germline, CDR1 is ENHRY and CDR2 is SYGVKD. With 5 bases removed from V and 7 bases from J, the gap between germline ends came to 8 bases. CDR3 coding DNA: TGTGCCATCAGTAGAGACCCTGAAAAACTGTTTTTT. Translating gives CAISRDPEKLFF.

There are a few counts of this clonotype. The V call is TRBV5-1, the J call TRBJ2-3, with 8 bases aligning to TRBD2. The CDR3 is 16 amino acids. From germline, CDR1 is SGHRS and CDR2 YFSETQ. With V trimmed by 3 bases and J by 1 base, 7 bases remained unmatched. As DNA, the CDR3 is TGCGCCAGCAGCTACTCGTCGGGGGGGCGCACAGATACGCAGTATTTT. Protein: CASSYSSGGRTDTQYF.

The chain joins TRBV7-8 to TRBJ2-3; a weak D match, TRBD2 (5 bases). This CDR3 is 13 amino acids long. CDR1 is SGHVS and CDR2 is FQNEAQ in the germline V gene. V shed 8 bases and J shed 0 bases, with 9 bases lying between them. CDR3 region: CASVRTSTDTQYF. CDR3 bases: TGTGCCAGCGTGCGGACTAGCACAGATACGCAGTATTTT.

This clonotype was counted at least ten times. V gene TRBV4-2 combines with J gene TRBJ1-5, with 7 bases matching TRBD1. Germline CDR1 is LGHNA and CDR2 is YNFKEQ. This CDR3 is 16 amino acids long. V gave up 1 base and J gave up 1 base; unmatched junction bases: 4. The CDR3 sequence: CASSQGVQGSNQPQHF. DNA for the CDR3: TGTGCCAGCAGCCAAGGGGTACAGGGGAGCAATCAGCCCCAGCATTTT.

In this sample, this clonotype turned up a few times. The rearrangement uses TRBV7-2 and TRBJ1-1; TRBD1 might be the D (5 bases). Trimming shortened V by 1 base and J by 11 bases, and 14 bases separated the two germline ends. Germline V gene sequence: CDR1 SGHTA, CDR2 FQGNSA. The CDR3 loop spans 13 amino acids. CDR3 in amino acids: CASSLEAGTGAFF. The CDR3 bases are TGTGCCAGCAGCTTAGAAGCAGGGACGGGGGCTTTCTTT.

V and J are TRBV24-1 and TRBJ1-4, with a possible D match to TRBD1 (6 bases). CDR1 is KGHDR, CDR2 SFDVKD, per germline. The CDR3 is made up of 16 amino acids. Between the trimmed V and J ends, which lost 4 bases and 4 bases, there was a span of 15 bases. The CDR3 region has the DNA TGTGCCACCAGTGAGACGACAGGAGGGGGTAATGAAAAACTGTTTTTT. This encodes CATSETTGGGNEKLFF.

Ten or more counts support this clonotype. This chain uses TRBV24-1 with TRBJ2-1, with D possibly being TRBD1 (5 bases). Trimming removed 4 bases at V and 0 bases at J, with 15 bases between. CDR1 KGHDR and CDR2 SFDVKD come from the germline V gene. The CDR3 loop spans 17 amino acids. As DNA, the CDR3 is TGTGCCACCAGTGACCACCTAAGGGGAAGCTCCTACAATGAGCAGTTCTTC. Amino acid sequence: CATSDHLRGSSYNEQFF.

This clonotype was picked up a small number of times. The chain links TRBV12-3 or TRBV12-4 to TRBJ1-1; weak D call: TRBD1 (6 bases). Trimming pared 6 bases from V and 2 bases from J, leaving 25 bases between. The CDR3 covers 18 residues. This CDR3 reads CASSPSMGSRDINTEAFF. The CDR3 DNA is TGTGCCAGCAGCCCATCCATGGGTAGCCGGGACATAAACACTGAAGCTTTCTTT.